A single sample is the source of the 27 T cell receptor beta chains below, sequenced in a study of cytomegalovirus exposure and HLA in healthy donors. PCR involved 60 Vbeta and 13 Jbeta primers. Using immunoSEQ multiplex PCR, the repertoire was profiled, and TCRdb retains in-frame clones only, with some absent. Altogether some 150,000 clones are present, 75% to 85% being singletons, with the ten largest covering about 1.8%. Material: PBMCs. The source of these receptors is a female donor in good health and CMV-seropositive.

The chain carries TRBV19 and TRBJ2-2; D unclear. CDR3 length: 13 amino acids. In germline, CDR1 is LNHDA, CDR2 SQIVND (reference sequence). Trimming took 8 bases from V and 0 from J, leaving 7 bases between them. The CDR3 DNA sequence: TGTGCCAGTTGCGTCGCGAACACCGGGGAGCTGTTTTTT. Its protein product is CASCVANTGELFF.

The chain employs TRBV2 and TRBJ2-5; D is ambiguous. Germline V lookup: CDR1 SNHLY, CDR2 FYNNEI. The CDR3 has 11 amino acids. V gave up 6 bases and J gave up 1 base, with 3 bases separating them. CDR3: CASRAQETQYF. CDR3 bases: TGTGCCAGCAGGGCCCAAGAGACCCAGTACTTC.

The chain links TRBV5-1 to TRBJ1-2; 8 bases map to TRBD1. This CDR3 comprises 14 residues. V shed 9 bases and J 5 bases; nucleotides not matched to a gene: 12. Per the germline V gene, CDR1 is SGHRS and CDR2 is YFSETQ. In nucleotides, the CDR3 is TGCGCCACCAAGCTTACAGGGGGACCGTATGGCTACACCTTC. It codes for CATKLTGGPYGYTF.

V and J are TRBV27 and TRBJ2-5, with TRBD2 as a possible D gene (7 bases). Trimming removed 3 bases from V and 2 bases from J, with 16 bases in between. CDR1 is MNHEY and CDR2 is SMNVEV in the germline V gene (reference sequence). CDR3 length equals 16 residues. The CDR3 loop is CASSFMGGARQETQYF. Here the CDR3 DNA reads TGTGCCAGCAGTTTTATGGGGGGGGCTCGGCAAGAGACCCAGTACTTC.

The genes are TRBV19 and TRBJ2-7; D is uncertain. Trimming cost V 3 bases and J 3 bases, with 12 bases left between them. The CDR3 has 14 residues. Germline lookup yields CDR1 LNHDA and CDR2 SQIVND (reference sequence). CDR3 sequence reads: CASSISPGHYEQYF. The CDR3 coding sequence is TGTGCCAGTAGTATTTCGCCAGGCCACTACGAGCAGTACTTC.

The J gene is TRBJ2-2, the V gene TRBV5-5, with TRBD2 matching over 11 bases. V lost 5 bases and J lost 1; bases outside the gene matches: 1. This CDR3 has 15 residues. Per germline, CDR1 SGHKS and CDR2 YYEKEE (reference sequence). CDR3 sequence (DNA): TGTGCCAGCAGGGGACTAGCGGAGAACACCGGGGAGCTGTTTTTT. It codes for CASRGLAENTGELFF.

J is TRBJ1-3 and V is TRBV30; 10 bases fit TRBD1. V was pared by 5 bases and J by 6 bases, with 7 bases of the junction left unmatched. Germline V gives CDR1 GTSNPN, CDR2 SVGIG (reference sequence). This CDR3 is 14 amino acids long. This chain's CDR3 is CAWQTGTGVNTIYF. CDR3 in DNA: TGTGCCTGGCAAACCGGGACAGGGGTAAACACCATATATTTT. The variable domain in full, with the rest retrieved from reference TRBV30 and TRBJ1-3, is SQTIHQWPATLVQPVGSPLSLECTVEGTSNPNLYWYRQAAGRGLQLLFYSVGIGQISSEVPQNLSASRPQDRQFILSSKKLLLSDSGFYLCAWQTGTGVNTIYFGEGSWLTVV.

The chain employs TRBV5-6 and TRBJ1-5; D is perhaps TRBD1 (6 bases). Trimming left V 4 bases short and J 4 bases short, with 12 bases between. The CDR3 has 14 residues. Germline values: CDR1 SGHDT, CDR2 YYEEEE. The CDR3 DNA reads TGTGCCAGCAGCGTACAGGGTGCAAATCAGCCCCAGCATTTT. The encoded protein is CASSVQGANQPQHF.

V gene TRBV2 combines with J gene TRBJ1-4; a weak D match, TRBD1 (6 bases). Per the germline V gene, CDR1 is SNHLY and CDR2 is FYNNEI. V shed 0 bases and J shed 4 bases, with 12 bases lying between them. The CDR3 sequence is 16 residues long. CDR3 in DNA: TGTGCCAGCAGTGAAGCGGGGGGGACACATAATGAAAAACTGTTTTTT. It codes for CASSEAGGTHNEKLFF. Filled out from reference TRBV2 and TRBJ1-4, the complete variable domain reads EPEVTQTPSHQVTQMGQEVILRCVPISNHLYFYWYRQILGQKVEFLVSFYNNEISEKSEIFDDQFSVERPDGSNFTLKIRSTKLEDSAMYFCASSEAGGTHNEKLFFGSGTQLSVL.

V and J are TRBV6-5 and TRBJ1-2, with 10 nucleotides matching TRBD1. This CDR3 has 14 amino acids. Germline CDR1 and CDR2: MNHEY and SVGAGI. The junction had 4 bases not matched to a gene; V was cut back by 6 bases and J by 3 bases. This chain's CDR3 is CASSATGGDYGYTF. CDR3 nucleotides: TGTGCCAGCAGCGCGACAGGGGGCGACTATGGCTACACCTTC.

The chain carries TRBV6-5 and TRBJ2-2, with 7 bases lining up with TRBD1. Germline CDR1 reads MNHEY; CDR2 reads SVGAGI. This CDR3 contains 14 residues. After removal of 2 bases from V and 10 bases from J, the junction contained 7 bases not matched to a gene. The CDR3 DNA sequence: TGTGCCAGCAGTTACCGACAGGGCCGAGAGGAGCTGTTTTTT. It codes for CASSYRQGREELFF.

The chain links TRBV18 to TRBJ2-7; a weak D match, TRBD1 (6 bases). Germline values: CDR1 KGHSH, CDR2 LQKENI. Deletions cut 3 bases from V and 6 bases from J, with 18 bases between. The CDR3 extends over 15 amino acids. The DNA for the CDR3 is TGTGCCAGCTCACCTTCGACAGGTCAGGACGTCGAGCAGTACTTC. Translation gives CASSPSTGQDVEQYF.

V usage is TRBV30 and J usage is TRBJ2-1; 11 bases match TRBD2. Germline V gives CDR1 GTSNPN, CDR2 SVGIG (reference sequence). This CDR3 comprises 15 residues. The ends lost 2 bases at V and 8 bases at J; junction bases unmatched: 8. CDR3 protein: CAWSSGLAGGDEQFF. CDR3 in DNA: TGTGCCTGGAGTTCGGGGCTAGCGGGAGGCGATGAGCAGTTCTTC.

V and J are TRBV5-1 and TRBJ1-1; possible D gene TRBD1, 5 bases. Trimming shortened V by 2 bases and J by 5 bases, and 10 bases separated the two germline ends. Looked up from germline, CDR1 is SGHRS and CDR2 is YFSETQ. This CDR3 contains 13 residues. CDR3 region: CASSFQGRTEAFF. CDR3 in DNA: TGCGCCAGCAGCTTCCAGGGCAGGACTGAAGCTTTCTTT.

The chain joins TRBV4-1 to TRBJ2-7; D call uncertain. Deletions cut 4 bases from V and 2 bases from J, with 12 bases between. CDR3 size: 14 residues. Germline CDR1 and CDR2: MGHRA and YSYEKL. The CDR3 DNA sequence: TGCGCCAGCAGCCCGCTAGGCGCAACCTACGAGCAGTACTTC. Amino acids: CASSPLGATYEQYF.

The genes are TRBV5-1 and TRBJ2-2; 16 positions match TRBD2. The CDR3 covers 18 residues. The V gene's germline CDR1 is SGHRS and CDR2 YFSETQ. After removal of 9 bases from V and 5 bases from J, the junction contained 13 bases not matched to a gene. The CDR3 region is CANLIPGLAGGHTGELFF. Here the CDR3 DNA reads TGCGCCAACCTAATACCGGGACTAGCGGGGGGGCATACCGGGGAGCTGTTTTTT.

This clone was recorded a few times. The chain carries TRBV11-2 and TRBJ2-5; maybe TRBD2 (6 bases). The DNA end favors TRBJ2-7, so the J call may be wrong. The CDR3 totals 14 residues. The germline CDR1 and CDR2 sequences are SGHAT and FQNNGV. The CDR3 region has the DNA TGTGCCAGCAGCTTAGATCCTGGGACTTCCGAGCAGTACTTC. Translated: CASSLDPGTSEQYF.

The chain is built from TRBV5-1 and TRBJ1-1, with D unresolved. This CDR3 contains 14 residues. V lost 4 bases to trimming and J lost 1 base, with 11 bases between them. Germline V gives CDR1 SGHRS, CDR2 YFSETQ. The DNA for the CDR3 is TGCGCCAGCAGCGCAACTACAACGAACACTGAAGCTTTCTTT. Amino acid sequence: CASSATTTNTEAFF.

The J gene is TRBJ1-5, the V gene TRBV2; TRBD1 is a possible D gene (5 bases). This CDR3 contains 13 residues. Germline lookup yields CDR1 SNHLY and CDR2 FYNNEI. V lost 9 bases to trimming and J lost 7 bases, with 16 bases between them. The CDR3 protein is CASSGGEGQPQHF. The DNA of the CDR3 is TGTGCCAGTTCGGGGGGGGAGGGCCAGCCCCAGCATTTT.

V gene TRBV2 combines with J gene TRBJ2-1, with D perhaps matching TRBD1 (6 bases). V lost 7 bases to trimming and J lost 9 bases, with 16 bases between them. Per the germline V gene, CDR1 is SNHLY and CDR2 is FYNNEI. The CDR3 length is 13 residues. The CDR3 bases are TGTGCCAGCACGGACAGCCTATGGTTTGAGCAGTTCTTC. This translates into CASTDSLWFEQFF. The whole variable domain, remainder taken from reference TRBV2 and TRBJ2-1, is EPEVTQTPSHQVTQMGQEVILRCVPISNHLYFYWYRQILGQKVEFLVSFYNNEISEKSEIFDDQFSVERPDGSNFTLKIRSTKLEDSAMYFCASTDSLWFEQFFGPGTRLTVL.

The CDR3 sequence is CSVDSHNEQFF. The CDR3 DNA is TGCAGCGTTGACTCTCACAATGAGCAGTTCTTC. The V call is TRBV29-1, the J call TRBJ2-1; D unclear. The CDR3 runs to 11 residues. CDR1 is SQVTM and CDR2 is ANQGSEA in the germline V gene. V lost 3 bases, J lost 5 bases, and 5 bases lay in between.

A note on this clone: The identical CDR3 is also encoded by other nucleotide sequences in the sample. The rearrangement uses TRBV19 and TRBJ2-7, with 8 bases lining up with TRBD1. Germline V gene lookup returns CDR1 LNHDA and CDR2 SQIVND (reference sequence). There are 15 residues in the CDR3. V dropped 3 bases and J dropped 3; count of bases not matched to a gene: 7. The CDR3 here is CASSMAGTGGYEQYF. DNA of the CDR3: TGTGCCAGTAGTATGGCCGGGACAGGAGGCTACGAGCAGTACTTC. The variable domain in full, with the rest retrieved from reference TRBV19 and TRBJ2-7, is DGGITQSPKYLFRKEGQNVTLSCEQNLNHDAMYWYRQDPGQGLRLIYYSQIVNDFQKGDIAEGYSVSREKKESFPLTVTSAQKNPTAFYLCASSMAGTGGYEQYFGPGTRLTVT.

The rearrangement links TRBV6-5 to TRBJ1-1; D unclear. The CDR3 consists of 13 residues. CDR1 and CDR2 from the germline V gene are MNHEY and SVGAGI. Trimming pared 0 bases from V and 11 bases from J, leaving 13 bases between. CDR3 coding DNA: TGTGCCAGCAGTTACTCGGGTTGGGGAGTTGCTTTCTTT. This gives the protein CASSYSGWGVAFF.

V usage is TRBV30 and J usage is TRBJ2-3, with unresolved D. This CDR3 is built from 12 residues. From germline, CDR1 is GTSNPN and CDR2 SVGIG (reference sequence). V was cut by 4 bases and J by 3 bases, with 8 bases left in between. Here the CDR3 reads CAWTVVTDTQYF. The CDR3 region has the DNA TGTGCCTGGACAGTGGTAACAGATACGCAGTATTTT. Full variable domain (outside the CDR3, taken from reference TRBV30 and TRBJ2-3): SQTIHQWPATLVQPVGSPLSLECTVEGTSNPNLYWYRQAAGRGLQLLFYSVGIGQISSEVPQNLSASRPQDRQFILSSKKLLLSDSGFYLCAWTVVTDTQYFGPGTRLTVL.

The chain recombines TRBV6-1 with TRBJ1-5; D not resolved. Germline V gene sequence: CDR1 MNHNS, CDR2 SASEGT. This CDR3 has 15 residues. V was pared by 2 bases and J by 3 bases, with 11 bases between. The CDR3 protein is CASSEIHSINQPQHF. DNA for the CDR3: TGTGCCAGCAGTGAAATTCACAGCATCAATCAGCCCCAGCATTTT.

The chain carries TRBV9 and TRBJ2-5, with a weak D call TRBD2 (6 bases). The J call may be in error: the DNA end matches TRBJ2-7 better. CDR1 is SGDLS and CDR2 is YYNGEE in the germline V gene. The CDR3 extends over 15 amino acids. CDR3 sequence (DNA): TGTGCCAGCAGCGTAGGGCGCGGGGTCTGGGACGAGCAGTACTTC. Translated: CASSVGRGVWDEQYF.

The J gene is TRBJ2-7, the V gene TRBV7-2; D not certain. V was cut by 2 bases and J by 5 bases, with 16 bases left in between. The length of the CDR3 is 15 residues. Germline-derived CDR1 and CDR2 are SGHTA and FQGNSA. The CDR3 region is CASSLRPHSLDEQYF. The CDR3 DNA is TGTGCCAGCAGCTTAAGGCCCCACAGTCTTGACGAGCAGTACTTC.